A selection of T cell receptor beta chains follows, all from one sample in a study of T cell repertoires in cytomegalovirus infection. One entry per CDR3 protein results from TCRdb running MiXCR on the reads. The repertoire consists of fewer than 1,000,000 distinct CDR3 sequences, with roughly 30% occurring once and the leading ten covering roughly 13%. Antigens for these TCRs are unknown. The sequenced sample was cultured CD8+ T cells from PBMCs, obtained from culture after CMV antigen stimulation. These receptors all stem from a human donor in good health (CMV status not recorded). Some clones in this sample may be carry-over from other donors' samples. Each CDR3 is given with its conserved first and last residue. Fields, in order: CDR3 length, V gene, clone size, J gene, D gene, CDR3 DNA, CDR3 protein. The D gene is left open where the match is weak. The size field is filled for only some rows; it gives once, few, many or a size class.

length: 14
V: TRBV6-5
size: many
J: TRBJ1-3
D: -
DNA: TGTGCCAGCAGTTACGACGGGTCAGGAAACACCATATATTTT
CDR3: CASSYDGSGNTIYF

length: 13
V: TRBV19
size: few
J: TRBJ2-7
D: -
DNA: TGTGCCAGTAGTACCTCGGACAGCTACGAGCAGTACTTC
CDR3: CASSTSDSYEQYF

length: 16
V: TRBV7-6
size: once
J: TRBJ2-5
D: TRBD1
DNA: TGTGCCAGCAGCCCGAACAGGGGGCGAAAGGAAGAGACCCAGTACTTC
CDR3: CASSPNRGRKEETQYF

length: 18
V: TRBV7-6
size: few
J: TRBJ2-1
D: TRBD1
DNA: TGTGCCAGCAGTTTTAGCGGGACAGGGGGTAGCTCCTACAATGAGCAGTTCTTC
CDR3: CASSFSGTGGSSYNEQFF

length: 14
V: TRBV7-9
size: few
J: TRBJ1-5
D: -
DNA: TGTGCCAGCAGCTTACCAGGGGAGAATCAGCCCCAGCATTTT
CDR3: CASSLPGENQPQHF

length: 15
V: TRBV12-3/TRBV12-4
size: -
J: TRBJ2-7
D: TRBD1
DNA: TGTGCCAGCAGTTTAGTGGGACAGCCTTTCTACGAGCAGTACTTC
CDR3: CASSLVGQPFYEQYF

length: 15
V: TRBV19
size: few
J: TRBJ1-2
D: -
DNA: TGTGCCAGTAGTTTCGCGGGAGAACCTTCTTGGGGCTACACCTTC
CDR3: CASSFAGEPSWGYTF

length: 11
V: TRBV5-4
size: -
J: TRBJ2-1
D: -
DNA: TGTGCCAGCATCTTACACAATGAGCAGTTCTTC
CDR3: CASILHNEQFF

length: 12
V: TRBV6-5
size: few
J: TRBJ1-2
D: -
DNA: TGTGCCAGCAGTTACGGGGGAGGCGGCTACACCTTC
CDR3: CASSYGGGGYTF

length: 15
V: TRBV11-2
size: -
J: TRBJ2-3
D: -
DNA: TGTGCCAGCAGCCCCCCGTTGGGGCACACAGATACGCAGTATTTT
CDR3: CASSPPLGHTDTQYF

length: 15
V: TRBV2
size: -
J: TRBJ1-4
D: TRBD1
DNA: TGTGCCAGCAGTGAATTGGGGACAGAGTTTGAAAAACTGTTTTTT
CDR3: CASSELGTEFEKLFF

length: 14
V: TRBV28
size: few
J: TRBJ1-1
D: -
DNA: TGTGCCAGCACCTCTGGGGGTTGGAACACTGAAGCTTTCTTT
CDR3: CASTSGGWNTEAFF

length: 17
V: TRBV7-9
size: few
J: TRBJ1-3
D: TRBD1
DNA: TGTGCCAGCAGCCCGACCGACAGGGGGCTCGCAGGAAACACCATATATTTT
CDR3: CASSPTDRGLAGNTIYF

length: 15
V: TRBV4-3
size: few
J: TRBJ2-1
D: -
DNA: TGCGCCAGCAGCCAGTTGCTGAGCTCCTACAATGAGCAGTTCTTC
CDR3: CASSQLLSSYNEQFF

length: 15
V: TRBV6-1
size: -
J: TRBJ1-2
D: TRBD1
DNA: TGTGCCAGCAGATCCATTATGGACAGGGTTAGTGGCTACACCTTC
CDR3: CASRSIMDRVSGYTF

length: 15
V: TRBV7-9
size: -
J: TRBJ2-7
D: TRBD1
DNA: TGTGCCAGCAGCTTACGGGGACAGCCCCTCTACGAGCAGTACTTC
CDR3: CASSLRGQPLYEQYF

length: 16
V: TRBV28
size: -
J: TRBJ1-1
D: TRBD1
DNA: TGTGCCAGCCTAACTACTCCGACAGGGGCGAACACTGAAGCTTTCTTT
CDR3: CASLTTPTGANTEAFF